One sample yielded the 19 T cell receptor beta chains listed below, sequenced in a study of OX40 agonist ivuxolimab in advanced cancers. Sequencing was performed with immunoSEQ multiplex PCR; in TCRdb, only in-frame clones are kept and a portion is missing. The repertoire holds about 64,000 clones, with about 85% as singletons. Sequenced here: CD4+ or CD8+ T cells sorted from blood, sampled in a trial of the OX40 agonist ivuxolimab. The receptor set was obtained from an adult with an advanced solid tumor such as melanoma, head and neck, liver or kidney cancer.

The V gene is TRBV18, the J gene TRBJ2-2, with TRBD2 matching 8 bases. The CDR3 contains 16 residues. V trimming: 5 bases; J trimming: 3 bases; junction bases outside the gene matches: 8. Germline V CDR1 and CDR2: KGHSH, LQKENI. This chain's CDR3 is CASSSERELDTGELFF. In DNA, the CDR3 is TGTGCCAGCTCATCCGAGCGGGAGTTGGACACCGGGGAGCTGTTTTTT.

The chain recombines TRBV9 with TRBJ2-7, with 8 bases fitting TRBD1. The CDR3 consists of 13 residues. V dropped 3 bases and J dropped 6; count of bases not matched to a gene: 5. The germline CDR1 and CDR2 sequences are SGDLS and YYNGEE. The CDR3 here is CASSARQGSEQYF. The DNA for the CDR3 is TGTGCCAGCAGCGCGAGACAGGGGAGCGAGCAGTACTTC.

The CDR3 sequence: CASSGGANQPQHF. Written as DNA, the CDR3 is TGCGCCAGCAGCGGGGGCGCAAATCAGCCCCAGCATTTT. The rearrangement links TRBV4-1 to TRBJ1-5; possible D gene TRBD1, 6 bases. Germline V gives CDR1 MGHRA, CDR2 YSYEKL. Trimming cost V 5 bases and J 4 bases, with 9 bases left between them. The CDR3 is 13 amino acids.

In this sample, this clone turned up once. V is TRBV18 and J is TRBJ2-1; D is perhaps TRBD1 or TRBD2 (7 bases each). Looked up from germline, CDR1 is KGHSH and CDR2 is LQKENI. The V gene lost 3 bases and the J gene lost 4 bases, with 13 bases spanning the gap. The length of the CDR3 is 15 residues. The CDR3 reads CASSPRGGDYNEQFF. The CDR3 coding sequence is TGTGCCAGCTCACCCAGGGGGGGGGATTACAATGAGCAGTTCTTC.

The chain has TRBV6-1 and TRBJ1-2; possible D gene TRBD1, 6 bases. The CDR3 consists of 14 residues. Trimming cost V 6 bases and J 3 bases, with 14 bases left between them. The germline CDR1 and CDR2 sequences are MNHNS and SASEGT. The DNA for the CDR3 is TGTGCCAGCAGCGGTGACAGGTACTACTATGGCTACACCTTC. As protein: CASSGDRYYYGYTF.

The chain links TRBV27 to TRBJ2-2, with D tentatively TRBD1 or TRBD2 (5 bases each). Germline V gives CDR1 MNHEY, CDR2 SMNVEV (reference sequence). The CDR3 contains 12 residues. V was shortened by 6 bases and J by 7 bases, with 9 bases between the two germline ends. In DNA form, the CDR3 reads TGTGCCAGCAGGATGGGGGTCGGGGAGCTGTTTTTT. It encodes CASRMGVGELFF.

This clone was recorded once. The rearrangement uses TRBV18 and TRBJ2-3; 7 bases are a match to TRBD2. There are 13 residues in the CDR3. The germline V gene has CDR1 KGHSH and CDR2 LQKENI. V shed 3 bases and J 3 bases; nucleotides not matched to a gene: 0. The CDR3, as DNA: TGTGCCAGCTCACCCGGGGGGACAGATACGCAGTATTTT. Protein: CASSPGGTDTQYF.

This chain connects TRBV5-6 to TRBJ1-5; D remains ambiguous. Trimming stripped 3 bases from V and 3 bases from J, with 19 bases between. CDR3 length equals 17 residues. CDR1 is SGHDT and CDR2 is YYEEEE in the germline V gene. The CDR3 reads CASSSWGWGSANQPQHF. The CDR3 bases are TGTGCCAGCAGCTCCTGGGGATGGGGATCGGCCAATCAGCCCCAGCATTTT.

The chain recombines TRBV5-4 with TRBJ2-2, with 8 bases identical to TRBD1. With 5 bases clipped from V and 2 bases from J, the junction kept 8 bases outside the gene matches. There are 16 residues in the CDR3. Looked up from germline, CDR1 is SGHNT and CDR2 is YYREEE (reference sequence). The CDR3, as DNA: TGTGCCAGCAGTCGAGGGACAGGCGTAAACACCGGGGAGCTGTTTTTT. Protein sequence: CASSRGTGVNTGELFF.

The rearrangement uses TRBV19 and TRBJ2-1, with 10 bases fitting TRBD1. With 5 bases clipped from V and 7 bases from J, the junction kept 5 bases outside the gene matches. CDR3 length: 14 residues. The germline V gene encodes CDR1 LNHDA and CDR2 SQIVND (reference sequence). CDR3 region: CASSAGQGRNEQFF. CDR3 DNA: TGTGCCAGTAGTGCGGGACAGGGGAGAAATGAGCAGTTCTTC. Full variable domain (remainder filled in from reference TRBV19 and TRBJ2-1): DGGITQSPKYLFRKEGQNVTLSCEQNLNHDAMYWYRQDPGQGLRLIYYSQIVNDFQKGDIAEGYSVSREKKESFPLTVTSAQKNPTAFYLCASSAGQGRNEQFFGPGTRLTVL.

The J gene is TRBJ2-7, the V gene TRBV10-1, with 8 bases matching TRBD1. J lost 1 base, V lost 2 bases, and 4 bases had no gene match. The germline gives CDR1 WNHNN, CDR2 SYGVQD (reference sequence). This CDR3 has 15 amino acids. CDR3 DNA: TGCGCCAGCAGTGAGGGACAGGGTATATCCTACGAGCAGTACTTC. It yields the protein CASSEGQGISYEQYF.

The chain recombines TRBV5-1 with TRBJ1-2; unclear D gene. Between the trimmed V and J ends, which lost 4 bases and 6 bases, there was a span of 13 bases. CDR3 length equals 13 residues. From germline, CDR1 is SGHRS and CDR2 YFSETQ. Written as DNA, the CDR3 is TGCGCCAGCAGCGTGGGTGAGGGAGATGGCTACACCTTC. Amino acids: CASSVGEGDGYTF.

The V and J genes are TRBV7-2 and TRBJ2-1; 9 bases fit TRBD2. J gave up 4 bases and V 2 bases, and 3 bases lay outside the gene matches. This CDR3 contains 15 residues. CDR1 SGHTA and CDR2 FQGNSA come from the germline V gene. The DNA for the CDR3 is TGTGCCAGCAGCTTAACAGCGGGAGGTTACAATGAGCAGTTCTTC. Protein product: CASSLTAGGYNEQFF.

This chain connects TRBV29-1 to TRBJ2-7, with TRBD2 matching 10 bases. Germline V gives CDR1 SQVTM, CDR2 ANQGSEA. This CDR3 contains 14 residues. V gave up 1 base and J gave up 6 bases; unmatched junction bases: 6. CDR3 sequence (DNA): TGCAGCGTTGAAGCGGGAGCGGGAGGGCTCGAGCAGTACTTC. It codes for CSVEAGAGGLEQYF.

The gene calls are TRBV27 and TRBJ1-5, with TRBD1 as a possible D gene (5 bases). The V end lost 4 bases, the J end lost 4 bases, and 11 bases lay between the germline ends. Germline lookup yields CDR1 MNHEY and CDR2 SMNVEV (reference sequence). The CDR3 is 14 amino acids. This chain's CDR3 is CASSSRGENQPQHF. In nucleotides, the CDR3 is TGTGCCAGCAGTTCAAGGGGAGAAAATCAGCCCCAGCATTTT.

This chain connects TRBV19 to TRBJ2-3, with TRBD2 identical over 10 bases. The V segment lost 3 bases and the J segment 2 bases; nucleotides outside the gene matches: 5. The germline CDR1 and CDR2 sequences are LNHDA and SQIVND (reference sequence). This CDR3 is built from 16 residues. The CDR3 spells CASSMRGTSATDTQYF. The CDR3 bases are TGTGCCAGTAGTATGAGGGGGACTAGCGCCACAGATACGCAGTATTTT.

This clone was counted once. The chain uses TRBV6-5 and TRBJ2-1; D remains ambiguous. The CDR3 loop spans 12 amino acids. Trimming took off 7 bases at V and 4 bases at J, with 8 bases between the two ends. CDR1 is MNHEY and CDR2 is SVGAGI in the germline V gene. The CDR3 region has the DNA TGTGCCAGCAAGAGGATGTACAATGAGCAGTTCTTC. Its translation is CASKRMYNEQFF.

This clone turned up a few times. CDR3 residues: CAWSVGVNYGYTF. In nucleotides, the CDR3 is TGTGCCTGGAGTGTCGGGGTTAACTATGGCTACACCTTC. The chain combines TRBV30 with TRBJ1-2; the D is unclear. The V gene lost 0 bases and the J gene lost 1 base, with 6 bases spanning the gap. The CDR3 extends over 13 amino acids. Germline V gene lookup returns CDR1 GTSNPN and CDR2 SVGIG (reference sequence).

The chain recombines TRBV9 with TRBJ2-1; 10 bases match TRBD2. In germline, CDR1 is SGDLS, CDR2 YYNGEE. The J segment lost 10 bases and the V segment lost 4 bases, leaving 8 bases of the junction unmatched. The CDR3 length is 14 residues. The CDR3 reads CASSSLAGAGEQFF. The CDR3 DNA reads TGTGCCAGCAGCAGTCTAGCGGGAGCAGGAGAGCAGTTCTTC.